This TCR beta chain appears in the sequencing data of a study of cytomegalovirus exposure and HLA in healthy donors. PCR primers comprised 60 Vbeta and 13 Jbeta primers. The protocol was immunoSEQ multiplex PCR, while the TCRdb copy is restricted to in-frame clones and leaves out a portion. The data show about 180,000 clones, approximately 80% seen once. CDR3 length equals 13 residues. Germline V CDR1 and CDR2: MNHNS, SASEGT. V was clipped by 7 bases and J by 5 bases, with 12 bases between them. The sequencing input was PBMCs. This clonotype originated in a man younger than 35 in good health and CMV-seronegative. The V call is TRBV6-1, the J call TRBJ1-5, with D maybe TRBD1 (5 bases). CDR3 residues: CASTRGGDQPQHF. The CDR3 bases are TGTGCCAGCACGCGGGGGGGAGATCAGCCCCAGCATTTT.